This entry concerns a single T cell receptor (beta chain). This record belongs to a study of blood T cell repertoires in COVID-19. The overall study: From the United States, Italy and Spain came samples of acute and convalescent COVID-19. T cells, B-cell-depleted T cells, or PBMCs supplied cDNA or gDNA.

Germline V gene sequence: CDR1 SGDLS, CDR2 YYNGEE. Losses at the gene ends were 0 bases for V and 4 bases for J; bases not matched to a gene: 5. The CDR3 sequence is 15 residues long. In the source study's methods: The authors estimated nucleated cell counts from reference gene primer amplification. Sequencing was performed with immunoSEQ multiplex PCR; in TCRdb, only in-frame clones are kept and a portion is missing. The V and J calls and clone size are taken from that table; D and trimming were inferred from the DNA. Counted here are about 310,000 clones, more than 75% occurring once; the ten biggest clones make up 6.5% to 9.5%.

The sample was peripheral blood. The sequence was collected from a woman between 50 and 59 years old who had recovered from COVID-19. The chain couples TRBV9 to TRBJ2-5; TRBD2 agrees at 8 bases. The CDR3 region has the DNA TGTGCCAGCAGCGTAGAAGGGACTAGTGGAGAGACCCAGTACTTC. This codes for CASSVEGTSGETQYF. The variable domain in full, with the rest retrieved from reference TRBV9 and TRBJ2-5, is DSGVTQTPKHLITATGQRVTLRCSPRSGDLSVYWYQQSLDQGLQFLIQYYNGEERAKGNILERFSAQQFPDLHSELNLSSLELGDSALYFCASSVEGTSGETQYFGPGTRLLVL.